This passage covers 9 T cell receptor beta chains from one sample sequenced in a study of T cells in women clearing cervical HPV infection. Sequencing was performed with immunoSEQ multiplex PCR; in TCRdb, only in-frame clones are kept and a portion is missing. Its listing shows 40,000 or so clones. The sequenced sample consisted of blood buffy coat. These receptors were collected from a woman aged 18 to 75 with a cervical HPV16 infection that either progressed to CIN3+ or cleared (not recorded which).

CDR3 region: CSVPGQGLRNTEAFF. The sequenced CDR3 bases are TGCAGCGTTCCGGGACAGGGGCTACGGAACACTGAA. The chain uses TRBV29-1 and TRBJ1-1; TRBD1 matches at 10 bases. Read data end 3 residues before the CDR3 end; the end is taken from the germline J gene. CDR1 and CDR2 (germline): SQVTM, ANQGSEA. The V gene end was trimmed by 5 bases and the J gene end by 1 base; junction bases not matched to a gene: 7. This CDR3 is 15 amino acids long.

About this clone: The read terminates 3 residues before the CDR3 end, so the remaining end is supplied by the germline J gene. The chain recombines TRBV5-1 with TRBJ2-2; TRBD2 agrees at 13 bases. The CDR3 consists of 17 residues. The germline V gene has CDR1 SGHRS and CDR2 YFSETQ. J was trimmed by 7 bases and V by 4 bases; bases with no gene match: 10. The sequenced part of the CDR3 DNA is TGCGCCAGCAGCGGCTGGACTAGCGGGAGTGGCGTCGGGGAG. It translates to CASSGWTSGSGVGE. The complete CDR3 protein is CASSGWTSGSGVGELFF.

Remarks on this clone: The observed sequence ends 3 residues before the CDR3 terminus, with the missing tail filled in from the germline J gene. This rearrangement joins TRBV7-2 to TRBJ2-3; D remains unclear. The V gene's germline CDR1 is SGHTA and CDR2 FQGNSA. V lost 2 bases to trimming and J lost 2 bases, with 8 bases between them. The CDR3 contains 14 residues. Partial CDR3 DNA: TGTGCCAGCAGCTTAACTGCGTCCACAGATACG. Translating it yields CASSLTASTDT. Given in full, the CDR3 is CASSLTASTDTQYF.

Regarding this clone: The read terminates 3 residues before the CDR3 end, so the remaining end is supplied by the germline J gene. This rearrangement joins TRBV5-1 to TRBJ2-5; a possible D gene is TRBD1 (6 bases). CDR1 is SGHRS, CDR2 YFSETQ, per germline. V was trimmed by 0 bases and J by 1 base, leaving 13 bases between them. This CDR3 has 16 residues. CDR3: CASSLEGDGRQETQYF. The sequenced CDR3 bases are TGCGCCAGCAGCTTGGAGGGGGACGGACGCCAAGAGACC.

To note about this clone: Read coverage stops 3 residues before the CDR3 terminus; the germline J gene supplies the remainder. This chain joins TRBV30 and TRBJ1-3, with TRBD1 identical over 10 bases. This CDR3 spans 15 amino acids. Per the germline V gene, CDR1 is GTSNPN and CDR2 is SVGIG (reference sequence). V lost 5 bases, J lost 4 bases, and 8 bases stayed unmatched. This CDR3 reads CAWGRQGASGNTIYF. CDR3 DNA, as far as it was read: TGTGCCTGGGGAAGACAGGGGGCGTCAGGAAACACC.

A remark on this clone: The CDR3 extends 3 residues past the end of the read, so its final part is completed from the germline J gene. The chain combines TRBV7-6 with TRBJ2-2; 7 positions match TRBD2. The CDR3 runs 16 residues. J gave up 0 bases and V 4 bases, and 5 bases lay outside the gene matches. Per the germline V gene, CDR1 is SGHVS and CDR2 is FNYEAQ. The sequenced CDR3 bases are TGTGCCAGCAGCTCTCGGCTAGCGGCGAACACCGGGGAG. It yields the protein CASSSRLAANTGE. The CDR3 in full is CASSSRLAANTGELFF.

Worth noting for this clone: The read terminates 3 residues ahead of where the CDR3 ends, so the germline J gene completes it. The chain joins TRBV9 to TRBJ2-5; TRBD1 might be the D (6 bases). Germline assignment: CDR1 SGDLS and CDR2 YYNGEE. V lost 3 bases and J lost 5, with 14 bases in between. This CDR3 has 14 residues. The sequenced CDR3 bases are TGTGCCAGCAGCGGCCACAGGGTTCAGGAGACC. Translated: CASSGHRVQET. Given in full, the CDR3 is CASSGHRVQETQYF.

Remarks on this clone: The read terminates 3 residues before the CDR3 end, so the remaining end is supplied by the germline J gene. J is TRBJ1-1 and V is TRBV5-1, with TRBD1 as a possible D gene (6 bases). CDR1 SGHRS and CDR2 YFSETQ come from the germline V gene. This CDR3 contains 14 residues. V was pared by 7 bases and J by 1 base, with 14 bases between. The CDR3 sequence is CASSHQGTNTEAFF. CDR3 bases read: TGCGCCAGCTCCCACCAGGGGACGAACACTGAA.

The CDR3 protein is CASSEPGRGNEQFF. The DNA read from the CDR3 is TGTGCCAGCAGTGAACCCGGGAGGGGCAATGAG. The chain has TRBV6-1 and TRBJ2-1; TRBD2 matches 8 bases. The CDR3 end falls 3 residues outside the read, so it is completed with the germline J gene. This CDR3 region has 14 residues. Germline V gene lookup returns CDR1 MNHNS and CDR2 SASEGT. V lost 2 bases, J lost 6 bases, and 3 bases stayed unmatched.